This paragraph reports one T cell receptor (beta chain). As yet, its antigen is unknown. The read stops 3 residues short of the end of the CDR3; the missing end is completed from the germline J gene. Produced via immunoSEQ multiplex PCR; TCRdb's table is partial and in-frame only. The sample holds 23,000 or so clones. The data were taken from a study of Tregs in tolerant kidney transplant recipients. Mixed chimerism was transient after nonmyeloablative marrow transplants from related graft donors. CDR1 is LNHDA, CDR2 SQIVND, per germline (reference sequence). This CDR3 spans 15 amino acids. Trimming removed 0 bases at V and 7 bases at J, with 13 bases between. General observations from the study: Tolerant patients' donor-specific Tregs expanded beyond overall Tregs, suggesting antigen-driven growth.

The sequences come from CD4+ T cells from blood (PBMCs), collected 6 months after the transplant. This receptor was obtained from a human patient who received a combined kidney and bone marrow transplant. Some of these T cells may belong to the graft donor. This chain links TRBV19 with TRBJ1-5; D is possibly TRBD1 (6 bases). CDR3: CASSIEGQRGQPQHF. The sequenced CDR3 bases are TGTGCCAGTAGTATAGAAGGCCAGAGGGGGCAGCCC.